The 28 T cell receptor beta chains listed next were all sequenced from one sample in a study of cytomegalovirus exposure and HLA in healthy donors (dated by TCRdb to the late 2010s). The library came from the immunoSEQ multiplex PCR assay. A mixture of 60 forward primers for TCR Vbeta segments and 13 reverse primers for TCR Jbeta segments was used in the multiplex PCR. Not all clones reach the TCRdb copy of this immuneACCESS table, which keeps in-frame sequences only. Checked studies attribute under half of the gap to unresolved V genes and leave the rest unexplained. This sample comprises 35,000 to 55,000 clones, about 64% of them detected only once. Of the sample, 9.5% to 15% falls within the top ten clones. Source material: PBMCs. All receptors come from a man between 60 and 70 years old in good health and CMV-seropositive.

This clone was recorded a few times. The rearrangement uses TRBV11-1 and TRBJ2-1, with 7 bases matching TRBD1. Germline values: CDR1 SGHAT, CDR2 FQDESV (reference sequence). V trimming: 5 bases; J trimming: 7 bases; junction bases outside the gene matches: 11. The CDR3 is 15 amino acids. Written as DNA, the CDR3 is TGTGCCAGCAGCCAAAGACAGGGTCCGGGAAATGAGCAGTTCTTC. Translated: CASSQRQGPGNEQFF.

The gene calls are TRBV11-3 and TRBJ2-1, with 13 bases matching TRBD2. There are 15 residues in the CDR3. From germline, CDR1 is SGHNT and CDR2 YENEEA. V gave up 3 bases and J gave up 9 bases; unmatched junction bases: 5. The CDR3 reads CASSLRTSGRGEQFF. The CDR3 DNA reads as TGTGCCAGCAGCTTGAGGACTAGCGGGAGAGGTGAGCAGTTCTTC.

This clone was picked up a small number of times. The chain links TRBV6-5 to TRBJ2-3; 7 bases align to TRBD2. The CDR3 consists of 15 residues. The V gene end was trimmed by 0 bases and the J gene end by 2 bases; junction bases not matched to a gene: 2. CDR1 is MNHEY and CDR2 is SVGAGI in the germline V gene. Here the CDR3 reads CASSYSAGDTDTQYF. The CDR3 coding sequence is TGTGCCAGCAGTTACTCTGCGGGGGACACAGATACGCAGTATTTT.

This sequence joins TRBV7-2 and TRBJ2-3; tentative D call: TRBD2 (6 bases). The CDR3 is 15 amino acids. The V gene's germline CDR1 is SGHTA and CDR2 FQGNSA. Trimming shortened V by 5 bases and J by 0 bases, and 12 bases separated the two germline ends. The CDR3 bases are TGTGCCAGCAGCCCTCGAGGAGGGAGCACAGATACGCAGTATTTT. As protein: CASSPRGGSTDTQYF.

The CDR3 spells CASSQDPTGAYEQYF. CDR3 nucleotide sequence: TGTGCCAGCAGCCAAGACCCGACTGGAGCCTACGAGCAGTACTTC. V usage is TRBV4-2 and J usage is TRBJ2-7; D gene uncertain. The germline V gene encodes CDR1 LGHNA and CDR2 YNFKEQ. Trimming left V 0 bases short and J 2 bases short, with 11 bases between. The CDR3 consists of 15 residues.

In its sample, this clone was seen a few times. This chain connects TRBV6-5 to TRBJ2-7, with 8 bases identical to TRBD1. CDR3 size: 14 residues. Germline-derived CDR1 and CDR2 are MNHEY and SVGAGI. The trim removed 4 bases at V and 6 bases at J, leaving 8 bases unmatched. CDR3 bases: TGTGCCAGCAGTTTCCGGACAGGGAAGAGCGAGCAGTACTTC. Translating it yields CASSFRTGKSEQYF.

This clone was seen only a few times. The chain employs TRBV5-4 and TRBJ2-1; D is possibly TRBD2 (6 bases). Per germline, CDR1 SGHNT and CDR2 YYREEE (reference sequence). Trimming took 0 bases from V and 5 from J, leaving 12 bases between them. The CDR3 has 15 amino acids. CDR3 residues: CASSLAASEHNEQFF. DNA for the CDR3: TGTGCCAGCAGCTTGGCGGCTAGCGAGCACAATGAGCAGTTCTTC.

The J gene is TRBJ2-6, the V gene TRBV15; D not resolved. CDR3 length: 17 residues. The V end lost 0 bases, the J end lost 1 base, and 10 bases lay between the germline ends. Germline V lookup: CDR1 LNHNV, CDR2 YYDKDF (reference sequence). The CDR3: CATSRDHRFSGANVLTF. CDR3 in DNA: TGTGCCACCAGCAGAGATCATCGGTTTTCTGGGGCCAACGTCCTGACTTTC.

The chain is built from TRBV7-2 and TRBJ2-1; 8 bases line up with TRBD2. V was pared by 5 bases and J by 5 bases, with 14 bases of the junction left unmatched. Per germline, CDR1 SGHTA and CDR2 FQGNSA. CDR3 length: 17 amino acids. The chain's CDR3 is CASSRAGGLAGNNEQFF. The CDR3 region has the DNA TGTGCCAGCAGCCGTGCTGGTGGGCTAGCGGGTAACAATGAGCAGTTCTTC. The entire variable domain, with the rest obtained from reference TRBV7-2 and TRBJ2-1, is as follows: GAGVSQSPSNKVTEKGKDVELRCDPISGHTALYWYRQSLGQGLEFLIYFQGNSAPDKSGLPSDRFSAERTGGSVSTLTIQRTQQEDSAVYLCASSRAGGLAGNNEQFFGPGTRLTVL.

This chain links TRBV7-2 with TRBJ2-7; 7 nucleotides agree with TRBD2. V was clipped by 1 base and J by 0 bases; unmatched bases: 3. Germline loops: CDR1 SGHTA, CDR2 FQGNSA. The CDR3 contains 15 residues. Written as DNA, the CDR3 is TGTGCCAGCAGCTTAGTCCGCGGGAGCTCCTACGAGCAGTACTTC. Translation gives CASSLVRGSSYEQYF.

V and J are TRBV19 and TRBJ1-4, with D hard to call. Germline values: CDR1 LNHDA, CDR2 SQIVND (reference sequence). With 5 bases removed from V and 7 bases from J, the gap between germline ends came to 11 bases. The CDR3 spans 13 residues. The CDR3 is CASSWAVSEKLFF. The CDR3 region has the DNA TGTGCCAGTAGTTGGGCTGTGAGTGAAAAACTGTTTTTT.

In this sample, this clone turned up a few times. The gene calls are TRBV2 and TRBJ2-2; 8 positions agree with TRBD1. The CDR3 runs 15 residues. Per the germline V gene, CDR1 is SNHLY and CDR2 is FYNNEI. J lost 2 bases, V lost 5 bases, and 4 bases had no gene match. In DNA, the CDR3 is TGTGCCAGCAGTAGGGACAGGCCAAACACCGGGGAGCTGTTTTTT. This sequence encodes CASSRDRPNTGELFF.

This clone showed up just a few times. V usage is TRBV7-9 and J usage is TRBJ2-7; D is undetermined. CDR1 and CDR2 (germline): SEHNR, FQNEAQ (reference sequence). The CDR3 runs to 13 residues. V was pared by 3 bases and J by 5 bases, with 11 bases between. CDR3 in DNA: TGTGCCAGCAGCTTCGGTTCGCTGGACGAGCAGTACTTC. This sequence encodes CASSFGSLDEQYF.

This clone has just one count. This chain uses TRBV5-1 with TRBJ2-7; maybe TRBD2 (5 bases). CDR3 size: 15 residues. Per germline, CDR1 SGHRS and CDR2 YFSETQ. The V end lost 2 bases, the J end lost 0 bases, and 12 bases lay between the germline ends. For the CDR3, the DNA is TGCGCCAGCAGCTTCACTGGCCGGGGCTCCTACGAGCAGTACTTC. Translated: CASSFTGRGSYEQYF.

CDR3 protein: CASRPDREAPYTF. CDR3 nucleotides: TGTGCAAGTCGCCCCGACAGGGAGGCTCCCTACACCTTC. The chain is built from TRBV12-2 and TRBJ1-2; the tabulated D call, TRBD1, remains unverified against the DNA. TRBV12-2 is a pseudogene locus. This CDR3 comprises 13 residues.

The chain recombines TRBV14 with TRBJ2-1; D might be TRBD1 (6 bases). The CDR3 is made up of 13 amino acids. The V and J ends lost 6 bases and 9 bases respectively, with 15 bases between them. Germline CDR1 SGHDN, CDR2 FVKESK. CDR3: CASRLTGQFEQFF. For the CDR3, the DNA is TGTGCCAGCAGATTAACTGGACAGTTTGAGCAGTTCTTC.

The V call is TRBV9, the J call TRBJ2-3; 10 bases match TRBD2. The CDR3 has 17 amino acids. After removal of 4 bases from V and 6 bases from J, the junction contained 14 bases not matched to a gene. Germline CDR1 and CDR2: SGDLS and YYNGEE. The CDR3 region is CASSPSFASGRPDTQYF. CDR3 DNA sequence: TGTGCCAGCAGCCCAAGTTTTGCTAGCGGGAGACCGGATACGCAGTATTTT.

The rearrangement links TRBV6-5 to TRBJ2-5, with 10 bases matching TRBD2. CDR3 length: 15 residues. The germline gives CDR1 MNHEY, CDR2 SVGAGI. V lost 2 bases, J lost 7 bases, and 7 bases stayed unmatched. CDR3 amino acids: CASSYTEREGRTQYF. CDR3 DNA: TGTGCCAGCAGTTACACGGAGCGGGAGGGTAGGACCCAGTACTTC.

CDR3 in DNA: TGCGCCAGCAGCCAAGTAAGGACAGGGGGGGTAAGCAATCAGCCCCAGCATTTT. It codes for CASSQVRTGGVSNQPQHF. J is TRBJ1-5 and V is TRBV4-3, with 10 bases aligning to TRBD1. Germline V gives CDR1 LGHNA, CDR2 YSLEER. With V trimmed by 1 base and J by 1 base, 7 bases remained unmatched. The CDR3 length is 18 residues.

This chain joins TRBV14 and TRBJ2-1; possibly TRBD1 for D (5 bases). Trimming removed 1 base from V and 5 bases from J, with 12 bases in between. The germline gives CDR1 SGHDN, CDR2 FVKESK. The CDR3 has 15 residues. The CDR3, as DNA: TGTGCCAGCAGCCAAGGGGGCGCGTACAACAATGAGCAGTTCTTC. The encoded protein is CASSQGGAYNNEQFF.

J is TRBJ1-1 and V is TRBV6-5; D uncertain. Trimming cost V 4 bases and J 4 bases, with 10 bases left between them. The CDR3 spans 13 residues. The germline gives CDR1 MNHEY, CDR2 SVGAGI. The CDR3 DNA follows: TGTGCCAGCAGTTTGAGGGTTGCCACTGAAGCTTTCTTT. This translates into CASSLRVATEAFF.

This chain uses TRBV4-2 with TRBJ1-1; TRBD1 matches at 7 bases. Losses at the gene ends were 0 bases for V and 8 bases for J; bases not matched to a gene: 9. Germline CDR1 LGHNA, CDR2 YNFKEQ. The CDR3 spans 15 residues. CDR3 coding DNA: TGTGCCAGCAGCCAAGACCAGGCACAGGGGTCGGAAGCTTTCTTT. This sequence encodes CASSQDQAQGSEAFF.

J is TRBJ1-1 and V is TRBV5-5; a possible D gene is TRBD1 (5 bases). CDR1 SGHKS and CDR2 YYEKEE come from the germline V gene (reference sequence). The CDR3 has 14 amino acids. V shed 3 bases and J shed 5 bases, with 14 bases lying between them. The CDR3 protein is CASSYGGIWTEAFF. The CDR3 nucleotides are TGTGCCAGCAGCTACGGGGGGATTTGGACTGAAGCTTTCTTT.

This clone was seen only once. The CDR3 bases are TGTGCCAGTACCCTGACGGAGCCGGGCACTGAAGCTTTCTTT. This translates into CASTLTEPGTEAFF. The chain links TRBV19 to TRBJ1-1; D unclear. This CDR3 region has 14 residues. CDR1 and CDR2 from the germline V gene are LNHDA and SQIVND (reference sequence). V lost 7 bases and J lost 4, with 16 bases in between. Combining the CDR3 with reference TRBV19 and TRBJ1-1 gives the whole variable domain DGGITQSPKYLFRKEGQNVTLSCEQNLNHDAMYWYRQDPGQGLRLIYYSQIVNDFQKGDIAEGYSVSREKKESFPLTVTSAQKNPTAFYLCASTLTEPGTEAFFGQGTRLTVV.

This clone was observed a few times. The J gene is TRBJ2-3, the V gene TRBV11-3, with 12 positions matching TRBD2. The length of the CDR3 is 17 residues. CDR1 SGHNT and CDR2 YENEEA come from the germline V gene. Trimming removed 4 bases from V and 0 bases from J; junction bases left unmatched: 5. The CDR3 spells CASSSGTSGQSTDTQYF. In DNA form, the CDR3 reads TGTGCCAGCAGCTCCGGGACTAGCGGGCAGAGCACAGATACGCAGTATTTT. The variable domain in full, with the rest retrieved from reference TRBV11-3 and TRBJ2-3, is EAGVVQSPRYKIIEKKQPVAFWCNPISGHNTLYWYLQNLGQGPELLIRYENEEAVDDSQLPKDRFSAERLKGVDSTLKIQPAELGDSAVYLCASSSGTSGQSTDTQYFGPGTRLTVL.

J is TRBJ2-7 and V is TRBV19, with 7 positions matching TRBD2. With 7 bases clipped from V and 0 bases from J, the junction kept 6 bases outside the gene matches. CDR3 length equals 14 residues. Germline CDR1 reads LNHDA; CDR2 reads SQIVND (reference sequence). DNA for the CDR3: TGTGCCAGTACAACTAGCGCGAGCTCCTACGAGCAGTACTTC. As protein: CASTTSASSYEQYF.

The table lists this clone with a few counts. This chain connects TRBV13 to TRBJ2-3; TRBD2 aligns across 12 bases. V lost 5 bases, J lost 5 bases, and 5 bases stayed unmatched. CDR3 length equals 15 residues. Germline CDR1 PRHDT, CDR2 FYEKMQ (reference sequence). CDR3 sequence reads: CASSTRLAGVDTQYF. The CDR3 region has the DNA TGTGCCAGCAGCACCCGACTAGCGGGAGTAGATACGCAGTATTTT.

This clone turned up a few times. The DNA of the CDR3 is TGCGCCAGCAGTGGGGGGACTCCCCTTCCCTACGAGCAGTACTTC. It specifies CASSGGTPLPYEQYF. The rearrangement uses TRBV10-2 and TRBJ2-7; D perhaps matches TRBD2 (6 bases). The CDR3 contains 15 residues. Germline V gene sequence: CDR1 WSHSY, CDR2 SAAADI. Trimming shortened V by 4 bases and J by 2 bases, and 15 bases separated the two germline ends.